This section outlines one T cell receptor (beta chain) sequence together with its context. Germline V gene sequence: CDR1 MNHEY, CDR2 SVGAGI. V lost 4 bases to trimming and J lost 0 bases; unmatched junction nucleotides: 1. The CDR3 contains 15 residues. Authors' analysis steps: Scientists estimated how many nucleated cells there were by amplifying reference gene primers. Generated by immunoSEQ multiplex PCR, the TCRdb table keeps only in-frame clones and is missing some. V and J calls and clone size follow that table, whereas D and trimming were derived from the DNA. In the table there are around 370,000 clones, 85% to 90% of which are singletons. The data belong to a study of blood T cell repertoires in COVID-19. Study as a whole: Acute-phase and convalescent COVID-19 samples originated in the United States, Italy and Spain.

The chain has TRBV6-5 and TRBJ2-3; 10 bases map to TRBD2. This TCR came from a young man with active or convalescent COVID-19. The sequenced sample consisted of peripheral blood. Here the CDR3 reads CASSLAGGSTDTQYF. CDR3 DNA sequence: TGTGCCAGCAGTTTAGCGGGAGGAAGCACAGATACGCAGTATTTT.